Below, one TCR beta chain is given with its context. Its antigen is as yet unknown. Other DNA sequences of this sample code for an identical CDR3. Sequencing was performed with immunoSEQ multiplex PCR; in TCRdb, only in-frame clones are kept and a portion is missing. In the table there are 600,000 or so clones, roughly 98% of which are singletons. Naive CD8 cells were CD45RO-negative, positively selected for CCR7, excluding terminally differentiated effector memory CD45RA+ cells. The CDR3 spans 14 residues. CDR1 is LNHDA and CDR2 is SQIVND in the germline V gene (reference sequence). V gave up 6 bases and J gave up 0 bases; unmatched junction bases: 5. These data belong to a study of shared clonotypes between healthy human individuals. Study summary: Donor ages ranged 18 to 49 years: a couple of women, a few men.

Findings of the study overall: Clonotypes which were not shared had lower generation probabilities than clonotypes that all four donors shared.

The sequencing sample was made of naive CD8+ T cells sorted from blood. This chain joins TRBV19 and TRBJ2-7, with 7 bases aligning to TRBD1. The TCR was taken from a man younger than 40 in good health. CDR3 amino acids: CASSPTGSSYEQYF. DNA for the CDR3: TGTGCCAGTAGCCCGACAGGGAGCTCCTACGAGCAGTACTTC.